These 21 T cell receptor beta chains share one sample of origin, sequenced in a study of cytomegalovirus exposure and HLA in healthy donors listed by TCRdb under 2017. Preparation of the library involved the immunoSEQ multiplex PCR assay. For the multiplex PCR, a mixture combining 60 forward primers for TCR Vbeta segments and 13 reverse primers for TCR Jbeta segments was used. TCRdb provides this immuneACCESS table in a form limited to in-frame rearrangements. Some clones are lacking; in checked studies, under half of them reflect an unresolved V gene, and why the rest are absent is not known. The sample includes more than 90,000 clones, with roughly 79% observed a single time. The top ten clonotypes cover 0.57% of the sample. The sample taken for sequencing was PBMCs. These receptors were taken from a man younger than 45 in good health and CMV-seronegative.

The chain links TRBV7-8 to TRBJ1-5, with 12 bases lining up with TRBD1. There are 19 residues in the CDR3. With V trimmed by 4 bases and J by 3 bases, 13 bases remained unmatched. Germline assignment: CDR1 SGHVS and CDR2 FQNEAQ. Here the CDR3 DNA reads TGTGCCAGCAGCTCTACGCGGGTAGGGACAGGGGGCCTCAATCAGCCCCAGCATTTT. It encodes CASSSTRVGTGGLNQPQHF.

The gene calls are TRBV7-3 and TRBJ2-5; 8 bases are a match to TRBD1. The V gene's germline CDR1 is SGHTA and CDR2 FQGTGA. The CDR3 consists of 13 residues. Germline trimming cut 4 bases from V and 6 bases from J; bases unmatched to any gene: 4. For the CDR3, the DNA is TGTGCCAGCAGCTCCCAGGGGGCTCAGACCCAGTACTTC. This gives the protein CASSSQGAQTQYF.

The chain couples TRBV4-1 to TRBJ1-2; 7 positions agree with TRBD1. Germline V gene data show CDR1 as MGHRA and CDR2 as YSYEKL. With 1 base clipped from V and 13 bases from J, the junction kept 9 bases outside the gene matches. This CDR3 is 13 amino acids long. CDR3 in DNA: TGCGCCAGCAGCCAAGTAGAGAGGGGGCGAGGCACCTTC. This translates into CASSQVERGRGTF.

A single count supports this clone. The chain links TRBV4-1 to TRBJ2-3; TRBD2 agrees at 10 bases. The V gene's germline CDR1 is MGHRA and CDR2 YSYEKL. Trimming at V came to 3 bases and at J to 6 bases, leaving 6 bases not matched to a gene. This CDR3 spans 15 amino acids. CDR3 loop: CASSHETSGIDTQYF. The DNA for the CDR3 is TGCGCCAGCAGCCACGAAACTAGCGGGATTGATACGCAGTATTTT.

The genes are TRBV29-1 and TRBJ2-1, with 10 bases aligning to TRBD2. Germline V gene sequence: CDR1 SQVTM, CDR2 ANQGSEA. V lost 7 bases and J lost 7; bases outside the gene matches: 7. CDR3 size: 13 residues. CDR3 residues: CSAWLAGDNEQFF. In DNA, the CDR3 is TGCAGCGCCTGGCTAGCGGGAGATAATGAGCAGTTCTTC.

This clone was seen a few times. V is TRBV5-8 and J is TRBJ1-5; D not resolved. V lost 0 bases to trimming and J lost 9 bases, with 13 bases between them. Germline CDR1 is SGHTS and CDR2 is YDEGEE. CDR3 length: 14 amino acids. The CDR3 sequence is CASSLGGAPWPQHF. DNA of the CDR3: TGTGCCAGCAGCTTGGGCGGAGCCCCGTGGCCCCAGCATTTT.

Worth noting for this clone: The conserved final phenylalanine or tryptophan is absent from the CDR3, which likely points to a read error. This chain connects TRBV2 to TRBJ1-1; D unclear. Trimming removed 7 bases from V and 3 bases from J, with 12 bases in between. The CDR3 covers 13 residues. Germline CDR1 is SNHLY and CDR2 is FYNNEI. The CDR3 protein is CASNLDWDTEAFL. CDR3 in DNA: TGTGCCAGCAACCTGGATTGGGACACTGAAGCTTTCCTT.

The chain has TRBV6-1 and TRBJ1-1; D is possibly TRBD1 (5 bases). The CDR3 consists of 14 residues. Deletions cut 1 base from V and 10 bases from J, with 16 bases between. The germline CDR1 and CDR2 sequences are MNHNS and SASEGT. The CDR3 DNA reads TGTGCCAGCAGTGAAGGGGGGACTCCCCCGGGAGCTTTCTTT. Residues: CASSEGGTPPGAFF.

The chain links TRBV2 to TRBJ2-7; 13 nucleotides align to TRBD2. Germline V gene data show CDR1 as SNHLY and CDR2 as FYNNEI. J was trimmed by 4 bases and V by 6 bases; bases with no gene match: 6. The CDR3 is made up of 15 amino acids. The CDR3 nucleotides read TGTGCCAGCAGCTGCAGACTAGCGGGGGGTTACGAGCAGTACTTC. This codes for CASSCRLAGGYEQYF.

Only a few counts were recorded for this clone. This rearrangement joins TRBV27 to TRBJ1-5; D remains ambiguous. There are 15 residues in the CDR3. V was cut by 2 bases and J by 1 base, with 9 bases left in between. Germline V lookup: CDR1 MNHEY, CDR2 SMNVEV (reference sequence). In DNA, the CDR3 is TGTGCCAGCAGTTTACCGGGTAAGAGCAATCAGCCCCAGCATTTT. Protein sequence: CASSLPGKSNQPQHF.

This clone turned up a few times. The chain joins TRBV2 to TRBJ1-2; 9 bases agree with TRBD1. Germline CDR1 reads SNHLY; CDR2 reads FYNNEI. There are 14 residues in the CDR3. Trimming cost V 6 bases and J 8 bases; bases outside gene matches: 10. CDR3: CASRTGGNQWGYTF. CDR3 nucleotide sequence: TGTGCCAGCAGGACAGGGGGAAATCAATGGGGCTACACCTTC.

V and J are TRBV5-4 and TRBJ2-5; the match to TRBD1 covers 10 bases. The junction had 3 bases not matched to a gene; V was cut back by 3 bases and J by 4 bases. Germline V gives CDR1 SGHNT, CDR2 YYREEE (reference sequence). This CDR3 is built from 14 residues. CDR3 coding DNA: TGTGCCAGCAGCTCGGGACAGGGGTTAGAGACCCAGTACTTC. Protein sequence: CASSSGQGLETQYF.

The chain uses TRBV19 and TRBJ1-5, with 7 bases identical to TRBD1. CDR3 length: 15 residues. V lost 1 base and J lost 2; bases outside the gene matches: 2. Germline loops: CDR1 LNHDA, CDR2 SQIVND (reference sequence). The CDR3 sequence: CASSIGDRGNQPQHF. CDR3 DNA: TGTGCCAGTAGTATAGGCGACAGGGGCAATCAGCCCCAGCATTTT.

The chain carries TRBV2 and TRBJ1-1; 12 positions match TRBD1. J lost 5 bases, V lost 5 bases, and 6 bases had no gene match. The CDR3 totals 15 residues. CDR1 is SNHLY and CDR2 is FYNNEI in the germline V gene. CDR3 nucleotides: TGTGCCAGCAGTTGGGACAGGGGGCTGAGAACTGAAGCTTTCTTT. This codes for CASSWDRGLRTEAFF.

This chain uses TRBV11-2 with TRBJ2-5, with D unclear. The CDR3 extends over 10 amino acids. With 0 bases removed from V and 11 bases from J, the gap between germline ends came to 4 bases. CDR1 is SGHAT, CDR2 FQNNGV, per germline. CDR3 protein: CASSLDLQYF. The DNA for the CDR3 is TGTGCCAGCAGCTTAGATCTGCAGTACTTC.

CDR3 nucleotides: TGCGCCAGCAGTGTAGCAGGGCCCATGTACTCCTCTGGAAACACCATATATTTT. Amino acid sequence: CASSVAGPMYSSGNTIYF. The chain carries TRBV4-3 and TRBJ1-3; the D gene is possibly TRBD1 (5 bases). CDR1 is LGHNA and CDR2 is YSLEER in the germline V gene. Trimming shortened V by 6 bases and J by 0 bases, and 21 bases separated the two germline ends. The CDR3 extends over 18 amino acids.

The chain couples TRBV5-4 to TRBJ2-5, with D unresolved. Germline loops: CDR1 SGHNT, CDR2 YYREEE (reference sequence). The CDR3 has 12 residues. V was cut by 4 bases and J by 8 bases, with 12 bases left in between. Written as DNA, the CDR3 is TGTGCCAGCAGCCTAAGCTCAGGTACCCAGTACTTC. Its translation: CASSLSSGTQYF.

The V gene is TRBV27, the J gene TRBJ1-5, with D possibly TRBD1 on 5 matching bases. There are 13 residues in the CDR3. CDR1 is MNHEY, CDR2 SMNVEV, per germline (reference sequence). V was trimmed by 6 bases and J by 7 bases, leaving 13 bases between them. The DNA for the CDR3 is TGTGCCAGCAGGCGGGGGGGTAAACAGCCCCAGCATTTT. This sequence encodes CASRRGGKQPQHF.

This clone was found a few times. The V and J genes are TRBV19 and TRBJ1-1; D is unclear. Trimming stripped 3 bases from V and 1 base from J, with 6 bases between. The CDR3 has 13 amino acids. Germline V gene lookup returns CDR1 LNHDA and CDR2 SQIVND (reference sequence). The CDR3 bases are TGTGCCAGTAGTATCATCCAGAACACTGAAGCTTTCTTT. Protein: CASSIIQNTEAFF.

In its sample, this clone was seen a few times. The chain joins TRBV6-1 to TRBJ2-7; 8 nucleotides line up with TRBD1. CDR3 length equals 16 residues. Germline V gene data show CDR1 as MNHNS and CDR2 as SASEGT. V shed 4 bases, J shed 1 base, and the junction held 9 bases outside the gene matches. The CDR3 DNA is TGTGCCAGCAGTGGACCAGGGGGCTGGGGGTCCTACGAGCAGTACTTC. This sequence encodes CASSGPGGWGSYEQYF.

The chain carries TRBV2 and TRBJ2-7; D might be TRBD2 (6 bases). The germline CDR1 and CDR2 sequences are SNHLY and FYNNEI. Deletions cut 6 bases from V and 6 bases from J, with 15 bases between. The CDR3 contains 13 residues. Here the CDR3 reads CASSLRRVGEQYF. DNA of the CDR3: TGTGCCAGCAGCCTTAGGAGGGTCGGCGAGCAGTACTTC.